This entry features one T cell receptor (beta chain) sequence. Primers included in the PCR were 60 Vbeta and 13 Jbeta primers. Assay used: immunoSEQ multiplex PCR; TCRdb lists only in-frame clones, some missing. This sample carries about 140,000 clones, 78% of them seen once, and the ten largest clones take approximately 2.8%. The record originates from a study of cytomegalovirus exposure and HLA in healthy donors. Germline lookup yields CDR1 MNHNY and CDR2 SVGAGI (reference sequence). Trimming shortened V by 3 bases and J by 1 base, and 9 bases separated the two germline ends. The CDR3 has 14 amino acids.

The source material was PBMCs. This chain links TRBV6-6 with TRBJ1-1; D is possibly TRBD1 (6 bases). The clonotype was recovered from a male donor in good health and CMV-seronegative. The DNA for the CDR3 is TGTGCCAGCAGTTATCAGGGGACGAACACTGAAGCTTTCTTT. This gives the protein CASSYQGTNTEAFF.